This entry is about one T cell receptor (beta chain). The junction departs from the called germline gene at one end, perhaps through a read error. The data derive from a study of human T cells and chemical hapten exposure. The V gene's germline CDR1 is SGHRS and CDR2 YFSETQ. This CDR3 is built from 13 residues. TCRdb re-analysed the RACE reads in MiXCR, keeping a single row per CDR3 protein. The sample shows approximately 80,000 distinct CDR3 sequences, under 9% of them seen only once. Noted time point: patch test 1, 2 weeks after DPC sensitization. Treatment here: therapeutic diphenylcyclopropenone sensitization with weekly scalp DPC.

The chain joins TRBV5-1 to TRBJ1-1; 7 bases map to TRBD1. The material was whole blood, obtained in connection with sensitization to the hapten diphenylcyclopropenone (DPC). The source is a woman aged 25 to 39 with alopecia areata. Some clones in this sample may be carry-over from other donors' samples. The CDR3 coding sequence is TGCGTCAGCAGCCCCACAGGGGCCACTGAAGCTTTCTTT. It translates to CVSSPTGATEAFF.